The present T cell receptor (beta chain) was sequenced within a study of Ad26.COV2.S vaccination and SARS-CoV-2 variants. This clone came up a few times. The antigen remains unidentified. TCRdb keeps only in-frame clones here, not all; method: immunoSEQ multiplex PCR. In the table there are nearly 400,000 clones, over 75% of which are singletons. The CDR3 is 15 amino acids. Trimming cost V 5 bases and J 2 bases; bases outside gene matches: 4. Germline values: CDR1 SNHLY, CDR2 FYNNEI. Study observations and caveats: From the TCR breadth and depth analyses, total T cell responses may have been underestimated.

Treatment defined: roughly 19 received Ad26.COV2.S at low or high dose, single or two shots; 5 received placebo; per-sample allocation not given. At day 63 after the first vaccine or placebo injection, samples were drawn. This chain links TRBV2 with TRBJ2-1; 9 nucleotides agree with TRBD1. This receptor was identified in a person aged 18-65 years who received the Ad26.COV2.S COVID-19 vaccine or a placebo. The sample consisted of peripheral blood, taken in a trial of Ad26.COV2.S vaccine versus placebo. The CDR3 sequence: CASSRGDRAYNEQFF. The CDR3 DNA reads TGTGCCAGCAGTCGTGGGGACAGGGCCTACAATGAGCAGTTCTTC.